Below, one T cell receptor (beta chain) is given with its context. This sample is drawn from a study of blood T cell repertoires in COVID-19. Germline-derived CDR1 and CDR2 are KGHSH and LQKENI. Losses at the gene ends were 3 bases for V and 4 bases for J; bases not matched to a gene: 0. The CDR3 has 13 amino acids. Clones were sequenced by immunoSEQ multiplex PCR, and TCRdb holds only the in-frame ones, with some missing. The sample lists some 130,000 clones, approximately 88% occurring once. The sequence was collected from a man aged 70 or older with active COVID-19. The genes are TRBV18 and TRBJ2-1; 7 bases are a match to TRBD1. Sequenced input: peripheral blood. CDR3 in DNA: TGTGCCAGCTCACCGGGACAGTACAATGAGCAGTTCTTC. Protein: CASSPGQYNEQFF. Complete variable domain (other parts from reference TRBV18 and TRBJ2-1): NAGVMQNPRHLVRRRGQEARLRCSPMKGHSHVYWYRQLPEEGLKFMVYLQKENIIDESGMPKERFSAEFPKEGPSILRIQQVVRGDSAAYFCASSPGQYNEQFFGPGTRLTVL.